The present T cell receptor (beta chain) was sequenced within a study of shared clonotypes between healthy human individuals. The V gene's germline CDR1 is SGHNT and CDR2 YENEEA. Trimming pared 1 base from V and 8 bases from J, leaving 13 bases between. The CDR3 extends over 14 amino acids. Measured with immunoSEQ multiplex PCR; TCRdb has only the in-frame clones, and not every one. Of over 850,000 clones in the sample, roughly 74% were seen once. The sample consisted of memory CD4+ T cells from PBMCs. Documented subset: CD45RA-negative fraction. The TCR sequence derives from a man between 18 and 29 years old in good health. Some clones in this sample may be carry-over from other donors' samples. This chain connects TRBV11-3 to TRBJ2-3; TRBD1 is a possible D gene (6 bases). The CDR3 is CASSLGTLGATQYF. The DNA of the CDR3 is TGTGCCAGCAGCTTAGGGACCCTGGGGGCTACGCAGTATTTT.